Below are 27 T cell receptor beta chains sequenced from a single sample in a study of T cells after yellow fever vaccination. TCRdb independently ran MiXCR on the 5' RACE reads; one entry per CDR3 protein. The sample includes some 600,000 distinct CDR3 sequences, about a sixth of them seen just once. The sample consisted of PBMCs, taken 5 days after the first yellow fever vaccination. These receptors all stem from a man aged 18 to 29 who received the YFV17D yellow fever vaccine.

This clonotype is a singleton in its sample. This CDR3 fails to terminate in the conserved phenylalanine or tryptophan, so it likely reflects a read error. J is TRBJ2-3 and V is TRBV27, with D possibly matching TRBD2 (7 bases). Germline values: CDR1 MNHEY, CDR2 SMNVEV (reference sequence). Trimming took 6 bases from V and 7 from J, leaving 20 bases between them. This CDR3 contains 15 residues. The CDR3 DNA is TGTGCCAGCAGCCCTATAGGGGGGGGCCGGAATACGCAGTATATT. This gives the protein CASSPIGGGRNTQYI.

This clonotype was detected ten times or more. The chain links TRBV12-3 or TRBV12-4 to TRBJ1-5, with TRBD1 identical over 11 bases. The ends lost 5 bases at V and 4 bases at J; junction bases unmatched: 1. The CDR3 contains 14 residues. This chain's CDR3 is CASSGDRGNQPQHF. The CDR3 bases are TGTGCCAGCAGTGGGGACAGGGGGAATCAGCCCCAGCATTTT.

This clonotype was seen many times. The CDR3 region has the DNA TGTGCCAGCAGAGCGACAGCAGAATCCTATGGCTACACCTTC. This translates into CASRATAESYGYTF. The rearrangement joins TRBV12-3 or TRBV12-4 to TRBJ1-2; D is possibly TRBD1 (5 bases). The length of the CDR3 is 14 residues. The V end lost 6 bases, the J end lost 4 bases, and 15 bases lay between the germline ends.

The chain joins TRBV12-3 or TRBV12-4 to TRBJ2-7; D unresolved. The CDR3 contains 13 residues. With 5 bases removed from V and 3 bases from J, the gap between germline ends came to 11 bases. CDR3 nucleotides: TGTGCCAGCAGTGAGACAACTAACTACGAGCAGTACTTC. This gives the protein CASSETTNYEQYF.

In this sample, this clonotype turned up a few times. The CDR3: CASSQAGAEGYTF. In nucleotides, the CDR3 is TGTGCCAGCAGCCAAGCTGGGGCTGAAGGCTACACCTTC. The J gene is TRBJ1-2, the V gene TRBV3-1, with a weak D call TRBD1 (5 bases). Germline V gives CDR1 LGHDT, CDR2 YNNKEL (reference sequence). V gave up 1 base and J gave up 8 bases, with 11 bases separating them. The CDR3 consists of 13 residues.

This clonotype has only one observation. One junction end disagrees with the germline gene, perhaps due to a read error. The rearrangement uses TRBV29-1 and TRBJ2-1; D uncertain. Germline V gene data show CDR1 as SQVTM and CDR2 as ANQGSEA. CDR3 length: 11 amino acids. CDR3 sequence: CSVVLSNEQLF. The CDR3 region has the DNA TGCAGCGTTGTGCTTAGCAATGAGCAGCTCTTC.

The table lists this clonotype with a few counts. The chain has TRBV28 and TRBJ1-5; TRBD1 matches 7 bases. Germline V gene sequence: CDR1 MDHEN, CDR2 SYDVKM. The CDR3 has 17 residues. V gave up 5 bases and J gave up 11 bases; unmatched junction bases: 21. The chain's CDR3 is CASSGDIQGPGPDAQHF. The CDR3 nucleotides read TGTGCCAGCAGTGGGGATATACAGGGGCCGGGCCCAGACGCCCAGCATTTT.

This CDR3 is CASSSRQGVQETQYF. The CDR3 DNA is TGTGCCAGCAGTTCCCGACAGGGGGTCCAAGAGACCCAGTACTTC. The rearrangement uses TRBV12-3 or TRBV12-4 and TRBJ2-5, with 9 bases lining up with TRBD1. This CDR3 spans 15 amino acids. J lost 1 base, V lost 4 bases, and 4 bases had no gene match.

The chain joins TRBV4-3 to TRBJ2-2; 7 bases align to TRBD1. J lost 7 bases, V lost 0 bases, and 8 bases had no gene match. CDR1 and CDR2 from the germline V gene are LGHNA and YSLEER. CDR3 length: 16 residues. CDR3 residues: CASSQDRTGGHGELFF. The CDR3 DNA reads TGCGCCAGCAGCCAAGATAGGACAGGTGGTCACGGGGAGCTGTTTTTT.

The rearrangement uses TRBV4-1 and TRBJ2-3; D is ambiguous. Trimming shortened V by 1 base and J by 2 bases, and 7 bases separated the two germline ends. Germline V CDR1 and CDR2: MGHRA, YSYEKL. This CDR3 region has 14 residues. The CDR3 coding sequence is TGCGCCAGCAGCCAAGTTGCGGTCACAGATACGCAGTATTTT. As protein: CASSQVAVTDTQYF.

The chain recombines TRBV27 with TRBJ2-7, with 7 nucleotides matching TRBD1. The CDR3 length is 13 residues. The germline V gene encodes CDR1 MNHEY and CDR2 SMNVEV (reference sequence). Germline trimming cut 6 bases from V and 12 bases from J; bases unmatched to any gene: 14. Here the CDR3 reads CASRRTGRLSWYF. For the CDR3, the DNA is TGTGCCAGCAGGCGGACAGGCCGGCTGTCGTGGTACTTC.

This chain links TRBV5-1 with TRBJ2-2; possibly TRBD1 for D (6 bases). The CDR3 totals 15 residues. Germline CDR1 is SGHRS and CDR2 is YFSETQ. V lost 4 bases and J lost 2, with 12 bases in between. CDR3 in amino acids: CASSVGHLNTGELFF. The CDR3 DNA sequence: TGCGCCAGCAGCGTGGGACACCTTAACACCGGGGAGCTGTTTTTT.

The chain recombines TRBV6-5 with TRBJ1-2, with D possibly being TRBD1 (6 bases). Between the trimmed V and J ends, which lost 0 bases and 3 bases, there was a span of 8 bases. In germline, CDR1 is MNHEY, CDR2 SVGAGI. The CDR3 runs to 14 residues. The CDR3 DNA reads as TGTGCCAGCAGTTACTCAGGGGGGGACTATGGCTACACCTTC. It encodes CASSYSGGDYGYTF.

Many counts were recorded for this clonotype. V is TRBV12-3 or TRBV12-4 and J is TRBJ2-3, with D perhaps matching TRBD2 (6 bases). The CDR3 is 15 amino acids. The V end was cut by 8 bases, the J end by 1 base, with 16 bases between. The CDR3: CASGRPGGGTDTQYF. The CDR3 bases are TGTGCCAGCGGGAGACCAGGCGGGGGCACAGATACGCAGTATTTT.

The rearrangement links TRBV5-4 to TRBJ1-5, with D unresolved. From germline, CDR1 is SGHNT and CDR2 YYREEE (reference sequence). V shed 4 bases and J shed 4 bases, with 9 bases lying between them. The CDR3 runs to 13 residues. CDR3 residues: CASSTAPNQPQHF. The CDR3 DNA reads as TGTGCCAGCAGCACGGCACCAAATCAGCCCCAGCATTTT.

This clonotype has a count of ten or more. The chain links TRBV5-5 to TRBJ2-5; D is unresolved. The V gene lost 2 bases and the J gene lost 2 bases, with 10 bases spanning the gap. The CDR3 contains 14 residues. Germline loops: CDR1 SGHKS, CDR2 YYEKEE (reference sequence). The CDR3 loop is CASSFVAEQETQYF. For the CDR3, the DNA is TGTGCCAGCAGCTTCGTTGCGGAGCAAGAGACCCAGTACTTC.

This clonotype has just a few counts. The gene calls are TRBV3-1 and TRBJ1-5; D is possibly TRBD1 (5 bases). The germline V gene encodes CDR1 LGHDT and CDR2 YNNKEL (reference sequence). This CDR3 has 15 amino acids. V was clipped by 2 bases and J by 7 bases, with 15 bases between them. This CDR3 reads CASSQTWGGTQPQHF. Written as DNA, the CDR3 is TGTGCCAGCAGCCAAACCTGGGGGGGGACCCAGCCCCAGCATTTT.

This clonotype was recorded at least ten times. The chain links TRBV5-6 to TRBJ2-7; 8 positions match TRBD1. There are 16 residues in the CDR3. V lost 6 bases to trimming and J lost 4 bases; unmatched junction nucleotides: 15. Germline loops: CDR1 SGHDT, CDR2 YYEEEE. DNA for the CDR3: TGTGCCAGCACCTCAACGACAGGGGAAGTGTTGTACGAGCAGTACTTC. Protein: CASTSTTGEVLYEQYF.

This clonotype was observed a few times. V is TRBV7-8 and J is TRBJ2-1, with D hard to call. V was shortened by 5 bases and J by 2 bases, with 7 bases between the two germline ends. The length of the CDR3 is 13 residues. Germline V gene sequence: CDR1 SGHVS, CDR2 FQNEAQ. This chain's CDR3 is CASSVSTYNEQFF. CDR3 DNA sequence: TGTGCCAGCAGCGTTAGTACCTACAATGAGCAGTTCTTC.

This sequence joins TRBV4-3 and TRBJ2-4; 10 positions agree with TRBD2. The CDR3 contains 17 residues. The V segment lost 0 bases and the J segment 7 bases; nucleotides outside the gene matches: 9. Germline V gene sequence: CDR1 LGHNA, CDR2 YSLEER. This CDR3 reads CASSQDRSGGALNIQYF. Here the CDR3 DNA reads TGCGCCAGCAGCCAAGATCGGAGCGGGGGGGCGTTGAACATTCAGTACTTC.

With respect to this clonotype: A junction boundary mismatches the germline segment, possibly from a read error. The chain combines TRBV6-2 or TRBV6-3 with TRBJ2-1, with TRBD2 as a possible D gene (7 bases). CDR3 length: 15 amino acids. CDR1 is MNHEY, CDR2 SVGEGT, per germline. CDR3 DNA sequence: TGTGCCACCAGTTCGGAGGGGGGGCCCTACAATGAGCAGTTCTTC. It specifies CATSSEGGPYNEQFF.

This rearrangement joins TRBV15 to TRBJ2-7; TRBD1 matches at 8 bases. V shed 0 bases, J shed 5 bases, and the junction held 12 bases outside the gene matches. In germline, CDR1 is LNHNV, CDR2 YYDKDF (reference sequence). There are 17 residues in the CDR3. CDR3 in amino acids: CATSRDISQTGVDEQYF. Written as DNA, the CDR3 is TGTGCCACCAGCAGAGATATCAGTCAGACAGGGGTCGACGAGCAGTACTTC.

This clonotype appeared a few times. The chain combines TRBV7-9 with TRBJ1-1; D unresolved. Trimming pared 1 base from V and 11 bases from J, leaving 14 bases between. Per the germline V gene, CDR1 is SEHNR and CDR2 is FQNEAQ (reference sequence). The CDR3 length is 13 residues. CDR3 nucleotides: TGTGCCAGCAGCTTAGTAGAAGGGAATGTCGCTTTCTTT. Its protein product is CASSLVEGNVAFF.

This chain uses TRBV28 with TRBJ2-1; D ambiguous. Looked up from germline, CDR1 is MDHEN and CDR2 is SYDVKM. This CDR3 region has 14 residues. The V end was cut by 6 bases, the J end by 8 bases, with 17 bases between. The DNA of the CDR3 is TGTGCCAGCAGACCGTGGGGATCCCTCTATGAGCAGTTCTTC. The encoded protein is CASRPWGSLYEQFF.

This clonotype was observed a handful of times. The chain joins TRBV5-1 to TRBJ2-5, with TRBD2 matching 10 bases. V lost 0 bases, J lost 5 bases, and 10 bases stayed unmatched. The CDR3 loop spans 17 amino acids. Looked up from germline, CDR1 is SGHRS and CDR2 is YFSETQ. CDR3 loop: CASSLGTSGVSRETQYF. For the CDR3, the DNA is TGCGCCAGCAGCTTGGGTACTAGCGGGGTTTCTCGGGAGACCCAGTACTTC.

This clonotype was counted a few times. The rearrangement uses TRBV4-3 and TRBJ2-1, with a possible D match to TRBD1 (6 bases). The V end lost 4 bases, the J end lost 8 bases, and 21 bases lay between the germline ends. The CDR3 has 16 residues. Germline V gene data show CDR1 as LGHNA and CDR2 as YSLEER. The DNA for the CDR3 is TGCGCCAGCAGCCCCTTCTCCGGACAGACAATGGATGAGCAGTTCTTC. It is translated as CASSPFSGQTMDEQFF.

The V and J genes are TRBV25-1 and TRBJ1-6; D perhaps matches TRBD1 (6 bases). V lost 4 bases to trimming and J lost 9 bases, with 22 bases between them. The CDR3 totals 17 residues. The germline V gene has CDR1 MGHDK and CDR2 SYGVNS. The CDR3 bases are TGTGCCAGCAGTGCCATCCGTACGGGGGGCCAGGGTTCACCCCTCCACTTT. The encoded protein is CASSAIRTGGQGSPLHF.